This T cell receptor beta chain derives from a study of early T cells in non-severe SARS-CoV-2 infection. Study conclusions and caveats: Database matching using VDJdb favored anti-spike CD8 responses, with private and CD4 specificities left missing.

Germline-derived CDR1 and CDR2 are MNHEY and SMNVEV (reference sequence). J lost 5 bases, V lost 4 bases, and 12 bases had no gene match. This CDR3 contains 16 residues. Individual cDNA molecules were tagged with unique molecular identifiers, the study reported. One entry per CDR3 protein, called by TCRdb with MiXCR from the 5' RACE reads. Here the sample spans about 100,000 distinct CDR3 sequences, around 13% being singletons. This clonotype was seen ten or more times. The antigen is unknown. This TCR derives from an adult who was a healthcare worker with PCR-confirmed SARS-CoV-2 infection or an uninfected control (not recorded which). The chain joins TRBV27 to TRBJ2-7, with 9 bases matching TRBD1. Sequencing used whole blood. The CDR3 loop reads CASSYQLRDRDHEQYF. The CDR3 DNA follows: TGTGCCAGCAGTTACCAGCTCCGGGACAGGGACCACGAGCAGTACTTC.